Only a few counts were recorded for the clone carrying this T cell receptor (beta chain). The target antigen is unknown. TCRdb processed the 5' RACE reads anew with MiXCR; each CDR3 protein has one entry. The sample carries roughly 710,000 distinct CDR3 sequences, roughly 6.2% recorded once. Germline assignment: CDR1 SGHNT and CDR2 YENEEA. The CDR3 length is 15 residues. Trimming cost V 6 bases and J 6 bases; bases outside gene matches: 7. This specimen comes from a study of identical twins. The study, taken as a whole, reports: Weaker excess twin sharing was observed in beta out-of-frame sequences. Insertion counts were lower in abundant cord blood beta clonotypes, a trend that memory repertoires did not show. Analyses of zero insertions could be partly confounded by invariant MAIT and iNKT cells.

This chain connects TRBV11-3 to TRBJ2-3; 12 bases are a match to TRBD2. The sequencing input was naive T cells sorted from blood. The TCR was taken from a man aged 18 to 35 in good health. The CDR3 nucleotides read TGTGCCAGCAGATCCCTAGCGGGAGGGCCTGATACGCAGTATTTT. It specifies CASRSLAGGPDTQYF. The full variable domain, its missing parts supplied by reference TRBV11-3 and TRBJ2-3, is EAGVVQSPRYKIIEKKQPVAFWCNPISGHNTLYWYLQNLGQGPELLIRYENEEAVDDSQLPKDRFSAERLKGVDSTLKIQPAELGDSAVYLCASRSLAGGPDTQYFGPGTRLTVL.